The rows below give T cell receptor beta chains drawn from one sample of a study of identical twins. TCRdb independently ran MiXCR on the 5' RACE reads; one entry per CDR3 protein. The profile shows some 630,000 distinct CDR3 sequences, about 7% of them singletons. The same data also contributed to another study, on yellow fever vaccine responses in identical twins.

Input material: PBMCs. The receptor set was obtained from a woman aged 18 to 35 in good health. CDR3s include the opening cysteine and the closing phenylalanine or tryptophan. Fields, in order: CDR3 protein, CDR3 DNA, J gene, V gene, D gene, clone size. A D gene is named only where the DNA matches it firmly. Rows may omit the clone size; those that give it use once, few, many or a size class.

CSVEGLAGLSSYNEQFF,TGCAGCGTTGAAGGGCTAGCGGGTTTAAGCTCCTACAATGAGCAGTTCTTC,TRBJ2-1,TRBV29-1,TRBD2,many
CASSFGLVGEQYF,TGTGCCAGCAGCTTTGGACTAGTTGGCGAGCAGTACTTC,TRBJ2-7,TRBV7-9,TRBD2,-
CAISEWGLALGEQYF,TGTGCCATCAGTGAGTGGGGACTAGCACTTGGCGAGCAGTACTTC,TRBJ2-7,TRBV10-3,TRBD2,few
CASTTSRTPRYEQYF,TGTGCCAGCACCACCTCCCGGACACCCCGCTACGAGCAGTACTTC,TRBJ2-7,TRBV12-3/TRBV12-4,-,-
CSATRRGSSYEQYF,TGCAGTGCCACGCGCCGGGGTAGCTCCTACGAGCAGTACTTC,TRBJ2-7,TRBV20-1,-,-
CASSQDFETQYF,TGCGCCAGCAGCCAAGATTTTGAGACCCAGTACTTC,TRBJ2-5,TRBV4-1,-,-
CSARDRGDTQYF,TGCAGTGCTAGGGATAGAGGGGATACGCAGTATTTT,TRBJ2-3,TRBV20-1,-,few
CSVDFPRQNGYTF,TGCAGCGTTGATTTTCCCCGACAGAATGGCTACACCTTC,TRBJ1-2,TRBV29-1,-,few
CASSDSGLRGKNIQYF,TGTGCCAGCAGTGACTCCGGACTCAGGGGAAAAAACATTCAGTACTTC,TRBJ2-4,TRBV25-1,-,-
CASGTSGSWNEQFF,TGTGCCAGCGGGACTAGCGGGAGCTGGAATGAGCAGTTCTTC,TRBJ2-1,TRBV3-1,TRBD2,-
CASSYVPGQGRTGELFF,TGTGCCAGCAGTTACGTCCCGGGACAGGGTCGTACCGGGGAGCTGTTTTTT,TRBJ2-2,TRBV6-2/TRBV6-3,TRBD1,-
CSVVGRLYQETQYF,TGCAGCGTTGTAGGGCGGTTGTACCAAGAGACCCAGTACTTC,TRBJ2-5,TRBV29-1,-,-
CASSLEGSSNEKLFF,TGTGCCAGCAGTTTAGAGGGAAGCAGTAATGAAAAACTGTTTTTT,TRBJ1-4,TRBV12-3/TRBV12-4,-,many
CASSKGGQDQYYGYTF,TGTGCCAGCAGCAAAGGGGGACAGGATCAGTACTATGGCTACACCTTC,TRBJ1-2,TRBV21-1,-,many
CSALSTDANTGELFF,TGCAGTGCCCTCTCGACGGACGCGAACACCGGGGAGCTGTTTTTT,TRBJ2-2,TRBV20-1,-,-
CATSDWSGTLSSYEQYF,TGTGCCACCAGTGATTGGAGCGGGACACTGAGCTCCTACGAGCAGTACTTC,TRBJ2-7,TRBV24-1,-,-
CASSLHSMNTEAFF,TGCGCCAGCAGCTTGCACAGCATGAACACTGAAGCTTTCTTT,TRBJ1-1,TRBV5-1,-,many
CASSSRDRGWATNTGELFF,TGTGCCAGCAGTTCCAGGGACAGGGGTTGGGCTACGAACACCGGGGAGCTGTTTTTT,TRBJ2-2,TRBV12-3/TRBV12-4,TRBD1,few
CASSPGEIPQYF,TGTGCCAGCTCGCCCGGAGAGATTCCGCAGTATTTT,TRBJ2-3,TRBV18,-,-
CASSLSLAGGGELFF,TGTGCCAGCAGCTTAAGTCTAGCCGGTGGCGGGGAGCTGTTTTTT,TRBJ2-2,TRBV11-3,-,-
CSARHRGKGNQPQHF,TGCAGTGCTAGACACAGGGGGAAGGGCAATCAGCCCCAGCATTTT,TRBJ1-5,TRBV20-1,TRBD1,-
CASSLEGGNQPQHF,TGCGCCAGCAGCTTGGAAGGCGGTAATCAGCCCCAGCATTTT,TRBJ1-5,TRBV12-3/TRBV12-4,-,many
CASSMGAGLNTGELFF,TGTGCCAGCTCAATGGGTGCGGGGCTTAACACCGGGGAGCTGTTTTTT,TRBJ2-2,TRBV12-3/TRBV12-4,-,many
CASSLGGHVPKTNEAFF,TGTGCCAGCAGTTTAGGAGGACACGTACCCAAGACAAATGAAGCTTTCTTT,TRBJ1-1,TRBV12-3/TRBV12-4,-,few
CASSRDGLAGAFGDIQYF,TGCGCCAGCAGCCGAGACGGACTAGCGGGAGCGTTCGGAGACATTCAGTACTTC,TRBJ2-4,TRBV5-1,TRBD2,many
CASRGMGYGYTF,TGTGCCAGCAGAGGGATGGGTTATGGCTACACCTTC,TRBJ1-2,TRBV12-3/TRBV12-4,-,many
CASSVDAPLGSGELFF,TGTGCCAGCAGCGTAGATGCCCCATTGGGGTCCGGGGAGCTGTTTTTT,TRBJ2-2,TRBV9,-,few
CSVAVSGRQETQYF,TGCAGCGTTGCCGTATCGGGCCGTCAAGAGACCCAGTACTTC,TRBJ2-5,TRBV29-1,-,few
CASSLRITSEQYF,TGCGCCAGCAGCTTGCGGATTACCTCCGAGCAGTACTTC,TRBJ2-7,TRBV5-1,-,few
CASSFAWANGYTF,TGTGCCAGCAGCTTTGCTTGGGCGAATGGCTACACCTTC,TRBJ1-2,TRBV5-8,-,many
CASSPSRSNTGELFF,TGTGCCAGCTCACCATCGAGGAGCAACACCGGGGAGCTGTTTTTT,TRBJ2-2,TRBV18,-,many
CASSGVEKLFF,TGTGCCAGCAGTGGGGTTGAAAAACTGTTTTTT,TRBJ1-4,TRBV6-1,-,few
CASSPAHLSHNEQFF,TGTGCCAGCAGCCCAGCGCACCTTTCCCACAATGAGCAGTTCTTC,TRBJ2-1,TRBV7-9,-,few
CASSLAPYSQETQYF,TGTGCCAGCAGTTTAGCTCCGTATTCGCAAGAGACCCAGTACTTC,TRBJ2-5,TRBV12-3/TRBV12-4,-,-
CSASKGSGEQFF,TGCAGTGCTAGTAAGGGGTCTGGTGAGCAGTTCTTC,TRBJ2-1,TRBV20-1,-,many
CASSQVAGNTDTQYF,TGTGCCAGCAGCCAAGTAGCGGGGAACACAGATACGCAGTATTTT,TRBJ2-3,TRBV3-1,TRBD2,many
CASSSIAGSTDTQYF,TGCGCCAGCAGCTCAATAGCGGGGAGCACAGATACGCAGTATTTT,TRBJ2-3,TRBV5-1,TRBD2,-
CASSPSDGENQPQHF,TGTGCCAGCAGTCCCTCGGACGGTGAAAATCAGCCCCAGCATTTT,TRBJ1-5,TRBV28,-,many
CATSFGTGGNQPQHF,TGTGCCACCAGCTTCGGGACAGGAGGCAATCAGCCCCAGCATTTT,TRBJ1-5,TRBV15,TRBD1,many
CASRTGVGPYNEQFF,TGTGCCAGCAGGACAGGGGTAGGTCCGTACAATGAGCAGTTCTTC,TRBJ2-1,TRBV28,TRBD1,-
CASSLEIGFPLHF,TGTGCCAGCAGCTTAGAGATCGGTTTTCCCCTCCACTTT,TRBJ1-6,TRBV7-6,-,many
CASSDLGYNEQFF,TGTGCCAGTAGTGACCTAGGCTACAATGAGCAGTTCTTC,TRBJ2-1,TRBV19,-,few
CASSLGSVGYGYTF,TGTGCCAGCAGCTTAGGGAGCGTGGGCTATGGCTACACCTTC,TRBJ1-2,TRBV13,-,-
CASSLVAGRERGTDTQYF,TGTGCCAGCAGCTTAGTGGCCGGGCGGGAAAGGGGCACAGATACGCAGTATTTT,TRBJ2-3,TRBV11-2,-,-
CASSQFSYEQYF,TGTGCCAGCAGCCAATTCTCCTACGAGCAGTACTTC,TRBJ2-7,TRBV3-1,-,-
CSVGWGQGFVDEQFF,TGCAGCGTTGGATGGGGACAGGGCTTTGTTGATGAGCAGTTCTTC,TRBJ2-1,TRBV29-1,TRBD1,many
CASSPRLAGGLDEQFF,TGTGCCAGCAGCCCTCGACTAGCGGGAGGCCTAGATGAGCAGTTCTTC,TRBJ2-1,TRBV9,TRBD2,many
CASSANRLPKNIQYF,TGTGCCAGCAGCGCGAACAGGTTACCCAAAAACATTCAGTACTTC,TRBJ2-4,TRBV7-8,-,-
CASSLVLQGSNQPQHF,TGTGCCAGCAGCTTAGTACTGCAGGGAAGCAATCAGCCCCAGCATTTT,TRBJ1-5,TRBV7-9,-,-
CSAPSGLLGYTF,TGCAGTGCCCCGTCGGGTTTGCTGGGCTACACCTTC,TRBJ1-2,TRBV20-1,-,-
CASSSRAGNSPLHF,TGTGCCAGCAGTTCCCGGGCGGGTAATTCACCCCTCCACTTT,TRBJ1-6,TRBV3-1,-,few
CASSQKSPNNSPLHF,TGCGCCAGCAGCCAGAAATCCCCTAACAATTCACCCCTCCACTTT,TRBJ1-6,TRBV4-1,-,-
CAAQGPSGGRKPTDTQYF,TGTGCCGCCCAAGGGCCTAGCGGGGGGCGCAAACCCACAGATACGCAGTATTTT,TRBJ2-3,TRBV10-3,TRBD2,few